Listed here are 21 T cell receptor beta chains from one sample, sequenced in a study of T cell responses to AZD1222 COVID-19 vaccine. Data came from immunoSEQ multiplex PCR; TCRdb stores just in-frame clones and leaves some out. The sample records 85,000 to 120,000 clones, around 86% being singletons. Sequences were derived from peripheral blood, sampled on day 0 of AZD1222 vaccination. These receptors were taken from an adult in good health.

This chain uses TRBV6-5 with TRBJ2-4, with TRBD1 as a possible D gene (6 bases). V lost 2 bases to trimming and J lost 8 bases, with 13 bases between them. Germline assignment: CDR1 MNHEY and CDR2 SVGAGI. The CDR3 extends over 14 amino acids. The CDR3 DNA sequence: TGTGCCAGCAGTTACGGGCACAGGGAAGACATTCAGTACTTC. This encodes CASSYGHREDIQYF.

The chain has TRBV28 and TRBJ1-4; possibly TRBD1 for D (6 bases). The germline V and J ends were trimmed by 4 bases and 6 bases, with 12 bases remaining between them. There are 14 residues in the CDR3. Germline loops: CDR1 MDHEN, CDR2 SYDVKM. Here the CDR3 reads CASSSWGAHEKLFF. The CDR3 bases are TGTGCCAGCAGTTCCTGGGGGGCCCATGAAAAACTGTTTTTT.

J is TRBJ2-1 and V is TRBV6-2 or TRBV6-3; D is uncertain. Germline CDR1 and CDR2: MNHEY and SVGEGT. The CDR3 loop spans 11 amino acids. Deletions cut 6 bases from V and 8 bases from J, with 8 bases between. The CDR3 sequence is CASSPGDEQFF. CDR3 coding DNA: TGTGCCAGCAGCCCAGGTGATGAGCAGTTCTTC.

J is TRBJ1-6 and V is TRBV7-2; D is possibly TRBD1 (5 bases). The length of the CDR3 is 15 residues. Germline lookup yields CDR1 SGHTA and CDR2 FQGNSA. V gave up 2 bases and J gave up 10 bases, with 15 bases separating them. The CDR3: CASSLMSGEDSPLHF. The CDR3 DNA reads as TGTGCCAGCAGCTTAATGTCGGGGGAGGACTCACCCCTCCACTTT.

This clone has more than one count but fewer than ten. The chain carries TRBV4-2 and TRBJ2-5; 9 nucleotides line up with TRBD2. The CDR3 runs 15 residues. The germline CDR1 and CDR2 sequences are LGHNA and YNFKEQ. With 0 bases clipped from V and 1 base from J, the junction kept 0 bases outside the gene matches. The DNA for the CDR3 is TGTGCCAGCAGCCAAGAGCGGGGGGGCCAAGAGACCCAGTACTTC. Protein product: CASSQERGGQETQYF.

DNA of the CDR3: TGTGCCAGTAGTATTTCCCTAACAGGGACCCAGTACTTC. This sequence encodes CASSISLTGTQYF. The J gene is TRBJ2-5, the V gene TRBV19, with a possible D match to TRBD1 (5 bases). CDR1 is LNHDA and CDR2 is SQIVND in the germline V gene (reference sequence). The V and J ends lost 3 bases and 7 bases respectively, with 12 bases between them. The CDR3 has 13 amino acids.

The sample holds a few counts of this clone. The chain couples TRBV7-9 to TRBJ2-7; 8 bases are shared with TRBD2. The CDR3 totals 18 residues. CDR1 and CDR2 from the germline V gene are SEHNR and FQNEAQ (reference sequence). With V trimmed by 4 bases and J by 3 bases, 17 bases remained unmatched. In nucleotides, the CDR3 is TGTGCCAGCAGCTCAGACCCTCTCCGCGGGGGGTTTGGCTACGAGCAGTACTTC. It specifies CASSSDPLRGGFGYEQYF.

The rearrangement joins TRBV27 to TRBJ1-2; possibly TRBD1 for D (5 bases). The V gene's germline CDR1 is MNHEY and CDR2 SMNVEV (reference sequence). CDR3 length: 14 amino acids. Trimming left V 0 bases short and J 4 bases short, with 9 bases between. CDR3 sequence reads: CASSLSGGVYGYTF. The CDR3 DNA sequence: TGTGCCAGCAGTTTATCGGGGGGGGTCTATGGCTACACCTTC.

The V call is TRBV5-5, the J call TRBJ1-1; D ambiguous. V was trimmed by 0 bases and J by 1 base, leaving 7 bases between them. In germline, CDR1 is SGHKS, CDR2 YYEKEE (reference sequence). The CDR3 has 14 amino acids. In DNA, the CDR3 is TGTGCCAGCAGCTTGGGACCGACGAACACTGAAGCTTTCTTT. As protein: CASSLGPTNTEAFF.

The rearrangement joins TRBV5-1 to TRBJ2-2; D not resolved. V shed 0 bases and J shed 8 bases, with 8 bases lying between them. Germline-derived CDR1 and CDR2 are SGHRS and YFSETQ. The length of the CDR3 is 13 residues. Here the CDR3 reads CASSLVPGGELFF. CDR3 nucleotide sequence: TGCGCCAGCAGCTTGGTGCCTGGAGGGGAGCTGTTTTTT.

This chain joins TRBV15 and TRBJ1-1; D is unclear. CDR3 size: 14 residues. CDR1 and CDR2 from the germline V gene are LNHNV and YYDKDF (reference sequence). V was cut by 3 bases and J by 0 bases, with 8 bases left in between. CDR3 nucleotide sequence: TGTGCCACCAGCAGCGGACTTCTGAACACTGAAGCTTTCTTT. Protein product: CATSSGLLNTEAFF.

The J gene is TRBJ2-7, the V gene TRBV7-2, with a weak D call TRBD2 (5 bases). With 5 bases removed from V and 0 bases from J, the gap between germline ends came to 11 bases. The CDR3 is 14 residues long. Germline CDR1 reads SGHTA; CDR2 reads FQGNSA. DNA of the CDR3: TGTGCCAGCAGCCCCTCTGGGAGCTCCTACGAGCAGTACTTC. This gives the protein CASSPSGSSYEQYF.

The J gene is TRBJ2-7, the V gene TRBV19; unclear D gene. V was clipped by 0 bases and J by 6 bases, with 9 bases between them. Germline assignment: CDR1 LNHDA and CDR2 SQIVND (reference sequence). The CDR3 is 13 amino acids. In DNA form, the CDR3 reads TGTGCCAGTAGTATAGATGCAAGGCCCGAGCAGTACTTC. Encoded protein: CASSIDARPEQYF.

The J gene is TRBJ2-7, the V gene TRBV15; D may be TRBD1 (7 bases). The germline gives CDR1 LNHNV, CDR2 YYDKDF (reference sequence). The CDR3 has 13 residues. The ends were cut back, 0 bases at V and 12 bases at J, with 15 bases in the middle. The CDR3 loop is CATSRDPQGGPYF. CDR3 DNA: TGTGCCACCAGCAGAGATCCCCAGGGGGGACCGTACTTC.

The rearrangement uses TRBV7-3 and TRBJ2-1, with 10 bases that match TRBD1. V lost 5 bases to trimming and J lost 1 base; unmatched junction nucleotides: 2. The germline V gene encodes CDR1 SGHTA and CDR2 FQGTGA. CDR3 size: 15 residues. The CDR3 DNA reads TGTGCCAGCAGCCAGGACAGGGGGTCCTACAATGAGCAGTTCTTC. It codes for CASSQDRGSYNEQFF.

V usage is TRBV12-2 and J usage is TRBJ1-6; TRBD1 was called by the table and not checked on the DNA. TRBV12-2 is termed a pseudogene. This CDR3 is 19 amino acids long. The CDR3 loop reads CASRSPSPGTSSYNSPLHF. CDR3 sequence (DNA): TGTGCAAGTCGCTCTCCAAGCCCCGGGACAAGCTCCTATAATTCACCCCTCCACTTT.

The chain employs TRBV6-2 or TRBV6-3 and TRBJ1-6; D ambiguous. CDR1 is MNHEY, CDR2 SVGEGT, per germline. This CDR3 comprises 17 residues. V was trimmed by 6 bases and J by 5 bases, leaving 20 bases between them. CDR3 in DNA: TGTGCCAGCAGCGCCCTCAGAGGTTCATCGAATAATTCACCCCTCCACTTT. Protein: CASSALRGSSNNSPLHF.

V and J are TRBV5-1 and TRBJ2-7; 11 positions match TRBD2. The CDR3 sequence is 14 residues long. The germline V gene has CDR1 SGHRS and CDR2 YFSETQ. Trimming cost V 4 bases and J 6 bases; bases outside gene matches: 6. CDR3 amino acids: CASSEVAGGSEQYF. The CDR3 DNA reads as TGCGCCAGCAGCGAAGTAGCGGGAGGGAGCGAGCAGTACTTC.

The chain employs TRBV11-2 and TRBJ1-1; D call uncertain. The CDR3 has 13 amino acids. CDR1 SGHAT and CDR2 FQNNGV come from the germline V gene. Trimming cost V 2 bases and J 5 bases, with 9 bases left between them. As DNA, the CDR3 is TGTGCCAGCAGCTTAAGGGTTGGAACTGAAGCTTTCTTT. Translation gives CASSLRVGTEAFF.

The chain recombines TRBV10-1 with TRBJ2-1; D ambiguous. The CDR3 contains 14 residues. V shed 2 bases and J shed 4 bases, with 9 bases lying between them. CDR1 and CDR2 (germline): WNHNN, SYGVQD (reference sequence). CDR3 region: CASSEVLPYNEQFF. Written as DNA, the CDR3 is TGCGCCAGCAGTGAGGTCCTCCCGTACAATGAGCAGTTCTTC.

This sequence joins TRBV15 and TRBJ2-7; perhaps D is TRBD1 or TRBD2 (5 bases each). Deletions cut 3 bases from V and 2 bases from J, with 8 bases between. The germline gives CDR1 LNHNV, CDR2 YYDKDF (reference sequence). CDR3 length: 13 amino acids. CDR3 protein: CATSRPGPYEQYF. The DNA for the CDR3 is TGTGCCACCAGCAGGCCGGGGCCCTACGAGCAGTACTTC.